The 10 T cell receptor beta chains below all came from one sample that was sequenced in a study of cytomegalovirus exposure and HLA in healthy donors. Primers: 60 Vbeta forward and 13 Jbeta reverse. The protocol was immunoSEQ multiplex PCR, while the TCRdb copy is restricted to in-frame clones and leaves out a portion. The sample contains about 170,000 clones, 65% to 85% of which appear only once. Sequenced: PBMCs. The origin of the receptors is a woman aged 45-60 years in good health and CMV-seropositive.

As DNA, the CDR3 is TGTGCCAGCAGCGAAGGACAGCGCTATGGCTACACCTTC. Translation: CASSEGQRYGYTF. V usage is TRBV7-2 and J usage is TRBJ1-2, with a possible D match to TRBD1 (6 bases). From germline, CDR1 is SGHTA and CDR2 FQGNSA. The V end lost 5 bases, the J end lost 4 bases, and 11 bases lay between the germline ends. The CDR3 covers 13 residues.

The V call is TRBV5-1, the J call TRBJ2-5; 14 positions agree with TRBD2. Losses at the gene ends were 1 base for V and 3 bases for J; bases not matched to a gene: 14. Germline CDR1 and CDR2: SGHRS and YFSETQ. The CDR3 is 20 residues long. Here the CDR3 DNA reads TGCGCCAGCAGCTTGACGGGACTAGCGGGAGCGGGGGCGGAGGAAGAGACCCAGTACTTC. This gives the protein CASSLTGLAGAGAEEETQYF.

This chain connects TRBV29-1 to TRBJ1-3; D unclear. CDR1 is SQVTM, CDR2 ANQGSEA, per germline. The ends were cut back, 3 bases at V and 6 bases at J, with 12 bases in the middle. The CDR3 sequence is 13 residues long. The CDR3 is CSVDPGAENTIYF. The CDR3 DNA follows: TGCAGCGTTGATCCGGGAGCGGAAAACACCATATATTTT.

This clone was detected only a few times. The V call is TRBV6-1, the J call TRBJ1-1; D call uncertain. V lost 10 bases, J lost 4 bases, and 16 bases lay in between. The CDR3 is made up of 13 amino acids. The germline V gene encodes CDR1 MNHNS and CDR2 SASEGT. The CDR3 spells CAIRHSFATEAFF. The CDR3, as DNA: TGTGCCATCCGACACAGTTTCGCCACTGAAGCTTTCTTT.

This clone showed up just a few times. The chain employs TRBV19 and TRBJ1-1; the match to TRBD1 covers 9 bases. The J segment lost 2 bases and the V segment lost 5 bases, leaving 6 bases of the junction unmatched. This CDR3 is 15 amino acids long. Germline V gene lookup returns CDR1 LNHDA and CDR2 SQIVND (reference sequence). CDR3 amino acids: CASSLMGQGNTEAFF. DNA of the CDR3: TGTGCCAGTAGTCTAATGGGACAGGGCAACACTGAAGCTTTCTTT.

The V and J genes are TRBV5-6 and TRBJ2-7; D might be TRBD1 (6 bases). CDR1 is SGHDT, CDR2 YYEEEE, per germline. Trimming removed 5 bases from V and 6 bases from J, with 24 bases in between. The CDR3 contains 16 residues. The CDR3 coding sequence is TGTGCCAGCAGGTACAGGTTTCCAGGGGCGCGTATCGAGCAGTACTTC. It is translated as CASRYRFPGARIEQYF.

This clone occurred a few times. V gene TRBV28 combines with J gene TRBJ1-3; D perhaps matches TRBD1 (6 bases). Germline V CDR1 and CDR2: MDHEN, SYDVKM. The CDR3 length is 16 residues. V lost 8 bases and J 0 bases, leaving 17 bases between the germline ends. In DNA form, the CDR3 reads TGTGCCAGCGTTGACAGGATGGGTAACTCTGGAAACACCATATATTTT. Amino acid sequence: CASVDRMGNSGNTIYF.

The chain combines TRBV15 with TRBJ1-1; TRBD1 aligns across 8 bases. The CDR3 length is 18 residues. J lost 5 bases, V lost 0 bases, and 14 bases had no gene match. From germline, CDR1 is LNHNV and CDR2 YYDKDF (reference sequence). The CDR3 region has the DNA TGTGCCACCAGCAGAGAATTGTCAGGACAGGGATTTTCAACTGAAGCTTTCTTT. Translating gives CATSRELSGQGFSTEAFF.

The chain combines TRBV4-2 with TRBJ2-1; D not resolved. Germline V gene lookup returns CDR1 LGHNA and CDR2 YNFKEQ. The CDR3 is made up of 15 amino acids. V was pared by 3 bases and J by 0 bases, with 9 bases between. CDR3 residues: CASSHLSGSYNEQFF. In nucleotides, the CDR3 is TGTGCCAGCAGCCATCTGTCAGGCTCCTACAATGAGCAGTTCTTC.

The rearrangement links TRBV19 to TRBJ1-3, with TRBD1 matching over 7 bases. The CDR3 totals 12 residues. CDR1 and CDR2 (germline): LNHDA, SQIVND (reference sequence). V lost 6 bases and J lost 7; bases outside the gene matches: 3. CDR3 in amino acids: CASRTTGNTIYF. CDR3 nucleotide sequence: TGTGCCAGTAGGACGACAGGGAACACCATATATTTT.